The rows below give T cell receptor beta chains drawn from one sample of a study of blood T cell repertoires in COVID-19. Profiling relied on immunoSEQ multiplex PCR, and the TCRdb table lists in-frame clones only, not all of them. The sample holds around 230,000 clones; roughly 80% are singletons and the top ten take about 8%. Sequenced sample: peripheral blood. The receptors derive from a woman older than 75 with acute or convalescent COVID-19. The CDR3 runs from the conserved cysteine through the conserved F or W. A D gene is named only where the DNA matches it firmly. Rows may omit the clone size; those that give it use once, few, many or a size class.

d_call clone_size j_call v_call cdr3_aa cdr3_nt
. few TRBJ1-1 TRBV12-3/TRBV12-4 CASSSRGGTEAFF TGTGCCAGCAGTTCCCGGGGGGGCACTGAAGCTTTCTTT
TRBD2 . TRBJ2-1 TRBV7-9 CASSLFGGQAGGEQFF TGTGCCAGCAGCTTATTTGGGGGGCAGGCGGGAGGTGAGCAGTTCTTC
. once TRBJ2-7 TRBV19 CASSIFGQGSEQYF TGTGCCAGTAGTATTTTTGGGCAGGGGTCGGAGCAGTACTTC
. once TRBJ1-1 TRBV28 CASSYGVPEAFF TGTGCCAGCAGTTACGGGGTCCCTGAAGCTTTCTTT
. . TRBJ2-1 TRBV2 CASTLYNEQFF TGTGCCAGCACCCTCTACAATGAGCAGTTCTTC
TRBD2 once TRBJ2-5 TRBV4-2 CASSQGPGAGSQETQYF TGTGCCAGCAGCCAAGGTCCGGGAGCGGGAAGCCAAGAGACCCAGTACTTC
TRBD2 . TRBJ2-1 TRBV5-1 CASSLAGGYEQFF TGCGCCAGCAGCTTAGCGGGAGGGTATGAGCAGTTCTTC
TRBD1 . TRBJ1-5 TRBV6-5 CASSNRGRDQPQHF TGTGCCAGCAGTAATAGGGGGCGCGATCAGCCCCAGCATTTT
TRBD2 . TRBJ2-7 TRBV6-5 CASKRGGAYEQYF TGTGCCAGCAAGCGCGGGGGGGCCTACGAGCAGTACTTC
TRBD2 . TRBJ2-3 TRBV28 CASSLPGTSGKDTQYF TGTGCCAGCAGTTTGCCCGGGACTAGCGGGAAGGATACGCAGTATTTT
TRBD2 . TRBJ2-2 TRBV19 CASTRTSSELNTGELFF TGTGCCAGTACCCGGACTAGCTCCGAATTAAACACCGGGGAGCTGTTTTTT
TRBD1 . TRBJ2-7 TRBV7-8 CASSFQQGRLNYSYEQYF TGTGCCAGCAGCTTCCAACAGGGGCGGCTAAACTACTCCTACGAGCAGTACTTC
TRBD1 few TRBJ1-4 TRBV29-1 CSVDSTGGHEKLFF TGCAGCGTAGATTCGACAGGGGGACATGAAAAACTGTTTTTT
. . TRBJ2-1 TRBV4-1 CASSQGSGNYNEQFF TGCGCCAGCAGCCAAGGGAGCGGAAACTACAATGAGCAGTTCTTC
TRBD1 once TRBJ1-3 TRBV6-1 CASSEKGDRDSGNTIYF TGTGCCAGCAGTGAAAAAGGGGACAGGGACTCTGGAAACACCATATATTTT
TRBD1 . TRBJ1-6 TRBV14 CASSQETGNSPLHF TGTGCCAGCAGCCAAGAGACAGGGAATTCACCCCTCCACTTT
TRBD2 few TRBJ2-3 TRBV28 CASSAASVAGGRTDTQYF TGTGCCAGCAGTGCAGCCTCCGTAGCGGGAGGGCGCACAGATACGCAGTATTTT
TRBD1 . TRBJ1-5 TRBV19 CASWTGPDQPQHF TGTGCCAGCTGGACAGGGCCCGATCAGCCCCAGCATTTT
. . TRBJ1-1 TRBV6-5 CASRGGTEAFF TGTGCCAGCAGGGGGGGAACTGAAGCTTTCTTT
. . TRBJ1-2 TRBV3-1/TRBV3-2 CASSPRLFGYTF TGTGCCAGCAGCCCTAGGCTGTTTGGCTACACCTTC
. . TRBJ2-7 TRBV29-1 CSVAWQGSYEQYF TGCAGCGTTGCGTGGCAGGGTAGCTACGAGCAGTACTTC
. . TRBJ2-1 TRBV5-8 CASSLRGARTNEQFF TGTGCCAGCAGCTTGCGTGGGGCAAGGACCAATGAGCAGTTCTTC
TRBD2 once TRBJ2-3 TRBV7-9 CASSLLAVTDTQYF TGTGCCAGCAGCTTGCTAGCGGTCACAGATACGCAGTATTTT
. . TRBJ1-5 TRBV2 CASNRDNNQPQHF TGTGCCAGTAACCGGGACAACAATCAGCCCCAGCATTTT